This T cell receptor (beta chain) was retrieved from a study of blood T cells in healthy people across ages. Study summary: Using template switching, researchers captured about one barcoded beta molecule for each two T cells.

General study findings and limits: Relative to aged donors, long-lived donors carried more naive CD4+ cells and displayed higher diversity. The diversity estimates, figures obtained from one million T cells, were considered underestimates.

Primed by a sample-barcoded 5' primer and a J-beta primer mix, a second PCR proceeded for 7 to 11 cycles. TCRdb re-called the 5' RACE reads with MiXCR, one entry per CDR3 protein. The repertoire holds 650,000 to 800,000 distinct CDR3 sequences, with around 42% as singletons. Each sample had at least 6.5 million PBMCs isolated. Germline-derived CDR1 and CDR2 are DFQATT and SNEGSKA (reference sequence). This CDR3 has 14 amino acids. V lost 0 bases and J lost 8, with 16 bases in between. With regard to this clonotype: Its antigen is still unknown.

This TCR came from a man aged 60 to 69 in good health. The genes are TRBV20-1 and TRBJ1-2; no definite D call. The sequencing input was blood. CDR3: CSARDRLDLSGYTF. CDR3 sequence (DNA): TGCAGTGCTAGAGATCGGCTTGATCTTAGCGGCTACACCTTC.